This T cell receptor (beta chain) was documented in a study of early T cells in non-severe SARS-CoV-2 infection. Attachment of unique molecular identifiers to individual cDNA molecules was performed. Each CDR3 protein gets one entry after TCRdb re-called the 5' RACE reads with MiXCR. This table has 55,000 to 75,000 distinct CDR3 sequences, approximately 10% appearing once. CDR3 length equals 15 residues. Trimming took off 3 bases at V and 6 bases at J, with 17 bases between the two ends. There are a few counts of this clonotype. Sequenced input: whole blood. This receptor was identified in an adult who was a healthcare worker with PCR-confirmed SARS-CoV-2 infection or an uninfected control (not recorded which). The J gene is TRBJ1-2, the V gene TRBV12-3 or TRBV12-4; D is possibly TRBD1 (6 bases). CDR3 residues: CASSFQGTGSHGYTF. The CDR3 DNA reads as TGTGCCAGCAGTTTTCAGGGGACGGGGAGCCATGGCTACACCTTC.